These 5 T cell receptor beta chains came from one sample sequenced in a study of vaccination effects on CD4 cells after COVID-19. The table came from immunoSEQ multiplex PCR; TCRdb's copy has only in-frame clones and leaves some out. Of 50,000 or so clones in the sample, around 63% were seen once. Their antigens are not known. Upon completion of around 9 days in culture, CD4+ T cells were isolated. The sequences come from CD4+ T cells from PBMCs cultured without peptide, collected before COVID-19 vaccination. These receptors were collected from a human donor who received a COVID-19 vaccine.

The chain recombines TRBV19 with TRBJ1-1; D unresolved. V was cut by 8 bases and J by 1 base, with 11 bases left in between. From germline, CDR1 is LNHDA and CDR2 SQIVND (reference sequence). CDR3 size: 13 residues. CDR3 nucleotides: TGTGCCAGTGAAGGACGGTGGAACACTGAAGCTTTCTTT. Amino acids: CASEGRWNTEAFF.

This chain joins TRBV25-1 and TRBJ1-2; 8 bases are shared with TRBD1. V trimming: 4 bases; J trimming: 7 bases; junction bases outside the gene matches: 8. The CDR3 loop spans 14 amino acids. The germline CDR1 and CDR2 sequences are MGHDK and SYGVNS. The CDR3 coding sequence is TGTGCCAGCAGTGGTACCGGGACAGGATTTGGCTACACCTTC. Translated, it gives CASSGTGTGFGYTF.

This chain links TRBV12-3 or TRBV12-4 with TRBJ1-1; no reliable D call. Between the trimmed V and J ends, which lost 7 bases and 4 bases, there was a span of 13 bases. This CDR3 is built from 13 residues. The chain's CDR3 is CASTLGEGTEAFF. The CDR3 DNA reads as TGTGCCAGCACCCTCGGGGAGGGCACTGAAGCTTTCTTT.

The V and J genes are TRBV4-2 and TRBJ2-2, with D possibly matching TRBD1 (6 bases). The V end was cut by 2 bases, the J end by 1 base, with 11 bases between. The CDR3 spans 16 residues. Germline CDR1 reads LGHNA; CDR2 reads YNFKEQ. The CDR3 here is CASSQLRGKNTGELFF. In DNA form, the CDR3 reads TGTGCCAGCAGCCAACTCAGGGGCAAGAACACCGGGGAGCTGTTTTTT.

This clone appeared a few times. This chain uses TRBV12-3 or TRBV12-4 with TRBJ1-2; D is perhaps TRBD1 (6 bases). The V end lost 2 bases, the J end lost 5 bases, and 9 bases lay between the germline ends. The CDR3 spans 13 residues. This CDR3 reads CASSLRGGYGYTF. In nucleotides, the CDR3 is TGTGCCAGCAGTTTAAGGGGGGGATATGGCTACACCTTC.